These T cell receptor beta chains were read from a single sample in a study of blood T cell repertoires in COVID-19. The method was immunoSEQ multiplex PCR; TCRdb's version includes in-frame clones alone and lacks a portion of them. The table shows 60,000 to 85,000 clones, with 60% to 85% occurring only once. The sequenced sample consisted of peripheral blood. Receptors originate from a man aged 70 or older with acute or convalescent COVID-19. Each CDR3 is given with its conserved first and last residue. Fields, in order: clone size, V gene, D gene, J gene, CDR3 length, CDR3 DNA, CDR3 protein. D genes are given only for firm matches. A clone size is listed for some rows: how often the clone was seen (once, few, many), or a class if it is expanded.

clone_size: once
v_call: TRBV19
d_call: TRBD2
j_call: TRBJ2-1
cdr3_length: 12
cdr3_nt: TGTGCCAGTAGTATGGGAGGGTTGGAGCAGTTCTTC
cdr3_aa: CASSMGGLEQFF

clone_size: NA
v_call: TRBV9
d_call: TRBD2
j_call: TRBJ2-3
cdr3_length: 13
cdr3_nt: TGTGCCAGCAGCGGGACTAGCAGAAATACGCAGTATTTT
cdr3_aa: CASSGTSRNTQYF

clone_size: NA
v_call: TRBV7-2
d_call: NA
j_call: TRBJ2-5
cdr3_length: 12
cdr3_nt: TGTGCCAGCAGCCCCGAGGAAGAGACCCAGTACTTC
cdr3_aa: CASSPEEETQYF

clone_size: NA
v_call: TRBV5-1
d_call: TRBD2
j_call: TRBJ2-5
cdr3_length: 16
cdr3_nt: TGCGCCAGCAGCTTGGCCGGCCTAGCGGGGCAAGAGACCCAGTACTTC
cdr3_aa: CASSLAGLAGQETQYF

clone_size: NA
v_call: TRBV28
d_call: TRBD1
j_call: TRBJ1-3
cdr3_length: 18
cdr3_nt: TGTGCCAGCAGCCCTTACAAGAGGGGGCAGGCGGCAGGAAACACCATATATTTT
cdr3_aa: CASSPYKRGQAAGNTIYF

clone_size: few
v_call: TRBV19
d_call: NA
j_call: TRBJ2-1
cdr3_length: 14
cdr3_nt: TGTGCCAGTAGTCAAGGGGATTCCTACAATGAGCAGTTCTTC
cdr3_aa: CASSQGDSYNEQFF

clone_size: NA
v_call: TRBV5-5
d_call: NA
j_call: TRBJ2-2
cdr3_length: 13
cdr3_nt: TGTGCCAGCCATGACACAAACACCGGGGAGCTGTTTTTT
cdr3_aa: CASHDTNTGELFF

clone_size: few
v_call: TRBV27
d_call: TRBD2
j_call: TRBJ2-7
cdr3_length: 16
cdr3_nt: TGTGCCAGCAGTTTAAGTCCCCTAGCGGGGGCCTACGAGCAGTACTTC
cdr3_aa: CASSLSPLAGAYEQYF

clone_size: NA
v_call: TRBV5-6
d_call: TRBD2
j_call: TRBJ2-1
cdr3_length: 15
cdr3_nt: TGTGTCAGCAGTCTTGGCCCGGGACTACTCAATGAGCAGTTCTTC
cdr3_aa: CVSSLGPGLLNEQFF

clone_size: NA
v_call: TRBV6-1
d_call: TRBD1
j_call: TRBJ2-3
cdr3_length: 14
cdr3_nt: TGTGCCAGCTGGCCGGGACAGAGCACAGATACGCAGTATTTT
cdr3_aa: CASWPGQSTDTQYF

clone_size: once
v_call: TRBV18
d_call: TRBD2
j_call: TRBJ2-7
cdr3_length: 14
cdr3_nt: TGTGCCAGCTCCCAGGGACTAGCGGTATACGAGCAGTACTTC
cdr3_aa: CASSQGLAVYEQYF

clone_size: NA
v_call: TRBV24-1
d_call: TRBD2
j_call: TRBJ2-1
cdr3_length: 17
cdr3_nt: TGTGCCACCAGTGCCTGGCAAGCGGGAAACTCCTACAATGAGCAGTTCTTC
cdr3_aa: CATSAWQAGNSYNEQFF

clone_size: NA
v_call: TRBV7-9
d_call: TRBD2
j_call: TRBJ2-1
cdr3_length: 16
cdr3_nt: TGTGCCAGCAGCTTCCTGGGACTAGCCTCCGCCAATGAGCAGTTCTTC
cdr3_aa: CASSFLGLASANEQFF

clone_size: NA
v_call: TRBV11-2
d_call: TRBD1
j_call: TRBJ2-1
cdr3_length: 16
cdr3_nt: TGTGCCAGCAGCTCCTTACAGGGGGCTTCATACAATGAGCAGTTCTTC
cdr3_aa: CASSSLQGASYNEQFF

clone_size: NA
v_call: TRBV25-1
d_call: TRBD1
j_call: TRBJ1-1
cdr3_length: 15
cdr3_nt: TGTGCCAGCAGTGAAGAGGGGGCGCGGGGCACTGAAGCTTTCTTT
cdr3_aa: CASSEEGARGTEAFF

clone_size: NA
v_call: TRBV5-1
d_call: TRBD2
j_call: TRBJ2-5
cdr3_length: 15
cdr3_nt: TGCGCCAGCAGCTTAGGGCGGGAGGGAGAAGAGACCCAGTACTTC
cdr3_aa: CASSLGREGEETQYF